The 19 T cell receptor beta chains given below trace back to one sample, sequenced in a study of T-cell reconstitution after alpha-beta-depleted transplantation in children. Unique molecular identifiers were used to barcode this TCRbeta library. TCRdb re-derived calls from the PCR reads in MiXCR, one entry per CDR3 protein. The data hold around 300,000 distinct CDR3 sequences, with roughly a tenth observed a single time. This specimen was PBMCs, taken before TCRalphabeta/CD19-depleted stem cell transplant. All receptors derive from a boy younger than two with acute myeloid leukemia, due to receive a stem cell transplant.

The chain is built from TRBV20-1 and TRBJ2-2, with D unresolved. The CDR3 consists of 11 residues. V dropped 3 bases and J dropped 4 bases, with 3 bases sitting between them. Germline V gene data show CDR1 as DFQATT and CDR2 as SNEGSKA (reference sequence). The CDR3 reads CSARSTGELFF. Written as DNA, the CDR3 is TGCAGTGCTAGGTCCACCGGGGAGCTGTTTTTT.

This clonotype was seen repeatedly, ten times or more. The CDR3 protein is CASSLAWHTGELFF. In DNA, the CDR3 is TGCGCCAGCAGCTTGGCGTGGCACACCGGGGAGCTGTTTTTT. The chain joins TRBV5-1 to TRBJ2-2; D gene unclear. Trimming left V 0 bases short and J 3 bases short, with 6 bases between. Germline V gene data show CDR1 as SGHRS and CDR2 as YFSETQ. The length of the CDR3 is 14 residues.

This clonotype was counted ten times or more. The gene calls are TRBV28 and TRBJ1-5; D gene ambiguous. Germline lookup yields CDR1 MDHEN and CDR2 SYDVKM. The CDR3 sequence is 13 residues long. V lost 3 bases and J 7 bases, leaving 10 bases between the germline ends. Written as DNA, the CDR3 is TGTGCCAGCAGTTTGTCCGGACCCCAGCCCCAGCATTTT. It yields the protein CASSLSGPQPQHF.

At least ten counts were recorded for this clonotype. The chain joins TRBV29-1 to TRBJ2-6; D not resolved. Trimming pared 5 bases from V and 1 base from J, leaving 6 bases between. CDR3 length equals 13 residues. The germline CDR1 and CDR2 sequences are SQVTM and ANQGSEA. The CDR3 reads CSVRQSGANVLTF. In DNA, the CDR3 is TGCAGCGTTCGACAATCTGGGGCCAACGTCCTGACTTTC. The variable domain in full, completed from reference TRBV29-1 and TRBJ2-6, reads SAVISQKPSRDICQRGTSLTIQCQVDSQVTMMFWYRQQPGQSLTLIATANQGSEATYESGFVIDKFPISRPNLTFSTLTVSNMSPEDSSIYLCSVRQSGANVLTFGAGSRLTVL.

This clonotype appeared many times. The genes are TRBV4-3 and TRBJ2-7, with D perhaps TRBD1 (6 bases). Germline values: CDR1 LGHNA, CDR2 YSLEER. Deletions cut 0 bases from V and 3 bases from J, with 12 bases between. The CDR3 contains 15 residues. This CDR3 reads CASSQDAADSYEQYF. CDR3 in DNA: TGCGCCAGCAGCCAAGATGCCGCGGACAGCTACGAGCAGTACTTC.

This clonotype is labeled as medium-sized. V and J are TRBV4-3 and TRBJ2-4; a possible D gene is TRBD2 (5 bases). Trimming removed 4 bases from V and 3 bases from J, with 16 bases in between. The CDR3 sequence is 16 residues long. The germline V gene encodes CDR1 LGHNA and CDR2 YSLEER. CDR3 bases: TGCGCCAGCAGCCTTACGACCGCCGGAGGCAAAAACATTCAGTACTTC. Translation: CASSLTTAGGKNIQYF.

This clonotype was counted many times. The CDR3 here is CASRVAGSYNEQFF. CDR3 sequence (DNA): TGTGCCAGCAGGGTAGCGGGCTCCTACAATGAGCAGTTCTTC. The chain links TRBV28 to TRBJ2-1; TRBD2 matches at 7 bases. V shed 6 bases, J shed 0 bases, and the junction held 2 bases outside the gene matches. The CDR3 spans 14 residues. In germline, CDR1 is MDHEN, CDR2 SYDVKM.

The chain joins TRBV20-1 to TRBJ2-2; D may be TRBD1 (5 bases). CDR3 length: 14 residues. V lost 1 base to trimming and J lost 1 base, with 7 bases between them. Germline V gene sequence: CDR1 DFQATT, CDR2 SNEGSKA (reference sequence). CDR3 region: CSARARVNTGELFF. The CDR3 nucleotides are TGCAGTGCTAGAGCCAGGGTGAACACCGGGGAGCTGTTTTTT.

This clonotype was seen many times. The CDR3 loop reads CATSDFFHNEQFF. DNA of the CDR3: TGTGCCACCAGTGATTTCTTCCACAATGAGCAGTTCTTC. The rearrangement joins TRBV24-1 to TRBJ2-1; D ambiguous. This CDR3 comprises 13 residues. The V and J ends lost 1 base and 5 bases respectively, with 5 bases between them. CDR1 KGHDR and CDR2 SFDVKD come from the germline V gene.

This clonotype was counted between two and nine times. As DNA, the CDR3 is TGCGCCAGCAGCCCCCGAGTACAGGGCAACGAGCAGTACTTC. It codes for CASSPRVQGNEQYF. The chain couples TRBV5-1 to TRBJ2-7, with D possibly matching TRBD1 (6 bases). Per the germline V gene, CDR1 is SGHRS and CDR2 is YFSETQ. The CDR3 runs to 14 residues. The V gene lost 4 bases and the J gene lost 5 bases, with 16 bases spanning the gap.

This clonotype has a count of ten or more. The CDR3 DNA reads TGCGCCAGCAGCCAAAACCCTACGGCGGGGCGCGCTACCTCCTACAATGAGCAGTTCTTC. Translating gives CASSQNPTAGRATSYNEQFF. The chain uses TRBV4-3 and TRBJ2-1; TRBD2 is a possible D gene (6 bases). V was cut by 2 bases and J by 0 bases, with 23 bases left in between. Germline V gives CDR1 LGHNA, CDR2 YSLEER. The CDR3 has 20 residues.

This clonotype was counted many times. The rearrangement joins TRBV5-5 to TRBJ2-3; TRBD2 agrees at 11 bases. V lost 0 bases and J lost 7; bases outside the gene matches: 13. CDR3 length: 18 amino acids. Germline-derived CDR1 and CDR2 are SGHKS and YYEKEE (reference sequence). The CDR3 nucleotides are TGTGCCAGCAGCTTGGAGCGACTAGCGGGGACCTCGGGTTATACGCAGTATTTT. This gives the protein CASSLERLAGTSGYTQYF. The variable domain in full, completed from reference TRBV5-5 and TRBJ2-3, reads DAGVTQSPTHLIKTRGQQVTLRCSPISGHKSVSWYQQVLGQGPQFIFQYYEKEERGRGNFPDRFSARQFPNYSSELNVNALLLGDSALYLCASSLERLAGTSGYTQYFGPGTRLTVL.

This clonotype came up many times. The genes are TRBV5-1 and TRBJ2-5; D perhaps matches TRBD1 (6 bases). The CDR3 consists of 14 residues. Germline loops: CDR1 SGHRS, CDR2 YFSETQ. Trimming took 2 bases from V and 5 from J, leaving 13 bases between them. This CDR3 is CASSFGRDKETQYF. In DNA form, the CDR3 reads TGCGCCAGCAGCTTCGGCCGGGACAAGGAGACCCAGTACTTC. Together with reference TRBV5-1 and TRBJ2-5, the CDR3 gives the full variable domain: KAGVTQTPRYLIKTRGQQVTLSCSPISGHRSVSWYQQTPGQGLQFLFEYFSETQRNKGNFPGRFSGRQFSNSRSEMNVSTLELGDSALYLCASSFGRDKETQYFGPGTRLLVL.

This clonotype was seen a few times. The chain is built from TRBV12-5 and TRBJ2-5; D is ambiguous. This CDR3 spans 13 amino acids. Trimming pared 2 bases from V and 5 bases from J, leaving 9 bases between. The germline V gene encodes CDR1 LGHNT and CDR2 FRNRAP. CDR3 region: CASGLTELETQYF. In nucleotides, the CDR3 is TGTGCTAGTGGTTTGACGGAGTTGGAGACCCAGTACTTC.

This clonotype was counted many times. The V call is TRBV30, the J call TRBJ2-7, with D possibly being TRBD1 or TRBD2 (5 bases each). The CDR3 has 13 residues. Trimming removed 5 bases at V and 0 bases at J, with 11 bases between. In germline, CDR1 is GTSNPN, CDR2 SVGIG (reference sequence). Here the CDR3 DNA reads TGTGCCTGGTCCCGGGACCACTCCTACGAGCAGTACTTC. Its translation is CAWSRDHSYEQYF.

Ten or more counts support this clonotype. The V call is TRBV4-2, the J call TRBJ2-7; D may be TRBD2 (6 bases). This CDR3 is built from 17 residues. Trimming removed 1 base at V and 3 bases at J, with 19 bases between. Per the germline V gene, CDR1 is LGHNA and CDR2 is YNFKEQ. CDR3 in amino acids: CASSQVISGLASYEQYF. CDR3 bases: TGTGCCAGCAGCCAAGTTATTTCGGGGCTAGCGAGCTACGAGCAGTACTTC.

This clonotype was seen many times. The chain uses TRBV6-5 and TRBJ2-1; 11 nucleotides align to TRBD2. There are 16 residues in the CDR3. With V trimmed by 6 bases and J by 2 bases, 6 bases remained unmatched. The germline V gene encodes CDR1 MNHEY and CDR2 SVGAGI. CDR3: CASSNRLAGTYNEQFF. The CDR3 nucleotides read TGTGCCAGCAGCAACAGACTAGCGGGGACCTACAATGAGCAGTTCTTC.

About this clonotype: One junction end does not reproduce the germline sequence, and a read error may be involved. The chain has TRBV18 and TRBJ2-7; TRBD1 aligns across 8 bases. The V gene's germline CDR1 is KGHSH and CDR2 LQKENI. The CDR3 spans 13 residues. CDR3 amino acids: CTSSQVTGDEQYF. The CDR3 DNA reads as TGTACCAGCTCACAAGTGACAGGGGACGAGCAGTACTTC. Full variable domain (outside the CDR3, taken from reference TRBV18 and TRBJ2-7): NAGVMQNPRHLVRRRGQEARLRCSPMKGHSHVYWYRQLPEEGLKFMVYLQKENIIDESGMPKERFSAEFPKEGPSILRIQQVVRGDSAAYFCTSSQVTGDEQYFGPGTRLTVT.

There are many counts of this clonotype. The chain's CDR3 is CASSQPGNFFGYTF. The CDR3 coding sequence is TGTGCCAGCAGCCAGCCAGGGAATTTTTTTGGCTACACCTTC. The chain couples TRBV4-2 to TRBJ1-2, with TRBD1 as a possible D gene (5 bases). CDR3 length: 14 residues. CDR1 and CDR2 (germline): LGHNA, YNFKEQ. Trimming took off 3 bases at V and 7 bases at J, with 15 bases between the two ends.